This T cell receptor (beta chain) derives from a study of blood T cell repertoires in COVID-19. The CDR3 covers 18 residues. After removal of 3 bases from V and 1 base from J, the junction contained 7 bases not matched to a gene. The germline V gene has CDR1 SGHNT and CDR2 YYREEE (reference sequence). TCRdb keeps only in-frame clones here, not all; method: immunoSEQ multiplex PCR. The repertoire holds 35,000 to 50,000 clones, with around 86% as singletons. Sequencing input: peripheral blood. The gene calls are TRBV5-4 and TRBJ2-5; 15 bases map to TRBD2. The sequence derives from a man aged 55 to 70 with active COVID-19. The CDR3 sequence: CASSSGLAGGPGQETQYF. The CDR3 bases are TGTGCCAGCAGCTCTGGACTAGCGGGAGGGCCGGGCCAAGAGACCCAGTACTTC. Using reference TRBV5-4 and TRBJ2-5 for the parts outside the CDR3, the full variable domain is ETGVTQSPTHLIKTRGQQVTLRCSSQSGHNTVSWYQQALGQGPQFIFQYYREEENGRGNFPPRFSGLQFPNYSSELNVNALELDDSALYLCASSSGLAGGPGQETQYFGPGTRLLVL.